This TCR beta chain is from a study of graft-versus-host responses after intestinal transplantation. Study information: Isolated intestinal, liver-intestinal, or multivisceral transplants had been given to the recipients. Anti-thymocyte globulin served as induction for all recipients, who then took tacrolimus and steroids for two to three years.

Notes on this clone: The antigen remains undetermined.

Study findings and constraints: Peak levels of circulating GvH clones tracked with early post-transplant HvG declines.

The protocol was immunoSEQ multiplex PCR, while the TCRdb copy is restricted to in-frame clones and leaves out a portion. The sample holds tens of thousands of clones, just under 95% seen once. J was trimmed by 0 bases and V by 2 bases; bases with no gene match: 14. Germline CDR1 and CDR2: SQVTM and ANQGSEA. The CDR3 runs to 20 residues. The chain combines TRBV29-1 with TRBJ2-3, with 13 bases fitting TRBD2. This TCR came from a human donor who received an intestinal transplant. Material: unstimulated CD8+ T cells sorted from spleen or lymph node cells, obtained before intestinal transplant. For the CDR3, the DNA is TGCAGCGTTGAATCCGGTCGGACTAGCGGGAGCGAAGCTAGCACAGATACGCAGTATTTT. Amino acids: CSVESGRTSGSEASTDTQYF.